This T cell receptor (beta chain) came from a study of blood T cells in healthy people across ages. Study context: Template-switching capture recovered about one barcoded beta molecule per two T cells. Points from the study as a whole: Donors of long life had a larger count of naive CD4+ cells and greater diversity than aged donors.

The germline V gene encodes CDR1 SGHTA and CDR2 FQGNSA. Trimming cost V 1 base and J 4 bases; bases outside gene matches: 2. The CDR3 extends over 14 amino acids. This clonotype was seen ten or more times. Its antigen is still unknown. Primers used in a second PCR of about 6 to 11 cycles were a sample-barcoded 5' primer and a J-beta primer mix. Each single sample gave us at least 2.5 million CDR3-containing paired-end reads. TCRdb fed the 5' RACE reads into MiXCR, producing one record per CDR3 protein. The sample lists 1.5 million to 2 million distinct CDR3 sequences; almost 35% were seen once. J is TRBJ1-2 and V is TRBV7-2; 8 bases fit TRBD1. Sequencing was done on a sample of blood. This receptor was taken from a woman between 25 and 40 years old in good health. In DNA, the CDR3 is TGTGCCAGCAGCTTAGACAGGGGGACCTATGGCTACACCTTC. Protein sequence: CASSLDRGTYGYTF.